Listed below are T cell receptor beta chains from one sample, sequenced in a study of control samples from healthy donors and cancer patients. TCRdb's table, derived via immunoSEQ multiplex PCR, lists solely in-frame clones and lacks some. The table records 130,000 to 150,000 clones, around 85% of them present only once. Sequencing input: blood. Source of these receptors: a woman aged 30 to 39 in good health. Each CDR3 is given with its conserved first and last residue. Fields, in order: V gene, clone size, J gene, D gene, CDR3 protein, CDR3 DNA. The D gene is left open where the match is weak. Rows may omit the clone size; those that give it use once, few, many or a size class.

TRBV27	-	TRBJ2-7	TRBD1	CASSTRDRVYEQYF	TGTGCCAGCAGTACCCGAGACAGGGTCTACGAGCAGTACTTC
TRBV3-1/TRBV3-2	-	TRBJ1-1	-	CASSHRRVSPNTEAFF	TGTGCCAGCAGCCATAGGCGGGTCAGCCCGAACACTGAAGCTTTCTTT
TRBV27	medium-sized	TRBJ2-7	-	CASSLSASQEQYF	TGTGCCAGCAGTTTATCGGCTAGCCAAGAGCAGTACTTC
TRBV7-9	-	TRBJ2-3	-	CASSALEGVDTQYF	TGTGCCAGCAGCGCCCTAGAAGGGGTGGATACGCAGTATTTT
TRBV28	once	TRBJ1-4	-	CASSDWGKLFF	TGTGCCAGCAGTGACTGGGGAAAACTGTTTTTT
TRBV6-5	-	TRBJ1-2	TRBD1	CASSYRDSYGYTF	TGTGCCAGCAGTTACAGGGACAGCTATGGCTACACCTTC
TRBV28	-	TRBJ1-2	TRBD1	CASSARTGGFANYGYTF	TGTGCCAGCAGCGCCCGGACAGGGGGTTTTGCGAACTATGGCTACACCTTC
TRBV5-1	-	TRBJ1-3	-	CASSLAGSFSGNTIYF	TGCGCCAGCAGCTTGGCCGGCAGTTTCTCTGGAAACACCATATATTTT
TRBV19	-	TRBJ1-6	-	CASSIRLAAAQNSPLHF	TGTGCCAGTAGTATCCGTCTCGCGGCAGCTCAAAATTCACCCCTCCACTTT
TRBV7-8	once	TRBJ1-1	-	CASSLGYNTEAFF	TGTGCCAGCAGCTTAGGGTATAACACTGAAGCTTTCTTT
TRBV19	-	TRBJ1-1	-	CASSPTGNTEAFF	TGTGCCAGTAGCCCCACAGGGAACACTGAAGCTTTCTTT
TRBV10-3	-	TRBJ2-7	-	CAISAGDYEQYF	TGTGCCATCAGTGCGGGAGACTACGAGCAGTACTTC
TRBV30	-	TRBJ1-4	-	CAWSGTNEKLFF	TGTGCCTGGAGTGGGACTAATGAAAAACTGTTTTTT
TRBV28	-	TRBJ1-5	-	CASSSPGASNQPQHF	TGTGCCAGCAGTTCACCTGGGGCCTCCAATCAGCCCCAGCATTTT
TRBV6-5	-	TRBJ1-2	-	CASNSGQGWSYGYTF	TGTGCCAGCAATTCGGGGCAGGGTTGGAGCTATGGCTACACCTTC
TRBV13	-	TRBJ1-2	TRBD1	CASSLDRGQGYTF	TGTGCCAGCAGCCTAGACAGGGGGCAAGGCTACACCTTC
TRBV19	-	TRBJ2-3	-	CASSMEGRPSTDTQYF	TGTGCCAGTAGTATGGAGGGACGGCCTAGCACAGATACGCAGTATTTT
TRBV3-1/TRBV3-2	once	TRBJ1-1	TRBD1	CASSSSDRGGTEAFF	TGTGCCAGCAGCTCCTCGGACAGGGGGGGCACTGAAGCTTTCTTT
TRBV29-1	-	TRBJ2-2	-	CSVDVQFTGELFF	TGCAGCGTTGACGTACAGTTCACCGGGGAGCTGTTTTTT
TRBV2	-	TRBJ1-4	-	CASRDLGFNEKLFF	TGTGCCAGCAGAGATCTAGGGTTTAATGAAAAACTGTTTTTT
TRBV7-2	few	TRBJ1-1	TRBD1	CASSLDGATGGMTEAFF	TGTGCCAGCAGCTTAGATGGGGCGACAGGGGGAATGACTGAAGCTTTCTTT
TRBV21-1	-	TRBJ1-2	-	CANSLGQSNYGYTF	TGTGCCAACTCCCTCGGACAGAGTAACTATGGCTACACCTTC
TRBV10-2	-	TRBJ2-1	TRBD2	CATDLGAGGYNEQFF	TGCGCCACCGACTTAGGGGCGGGAGGGTACAATGAGCAGTTCTTC
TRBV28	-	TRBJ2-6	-	CASSFQGPGANVLTF	TGTGCCAGCAGTTTCCAGGGTCCTGGGGCCAACGTCCTGACTTTC
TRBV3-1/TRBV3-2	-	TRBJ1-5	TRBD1	CASSQSTGHYSNQPQHF	TGTGCCAGCAGCCAATCGACAGGGCATTATAGCAATCAGCCCCAGCATTTT
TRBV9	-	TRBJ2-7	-	CASSASGYEQYF	TGTGCCAGCAGCGCCTCAGGCTACGAGCAGTACTTC
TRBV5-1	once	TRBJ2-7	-	CASSLTEPKEQYF	TGCGCCAGCAGCCTGACAGAGCCTAAGGAGCAGTACTTC
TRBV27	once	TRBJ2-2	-	CASRPRPNTGELFF	TGTGCCAGCAGACCCAGGCCGAACACCGGGGAGCTGTTTTTT
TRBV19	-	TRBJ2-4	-	CASSNLGERAKNIQYF	TGTGCCAGTAGTAATTTGGGAGAGAGGGCCAAAAACATTCAGTACTTC
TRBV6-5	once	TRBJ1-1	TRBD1	CASTLTGRTEAFF	TGTGCCAGCACCTTGACAGGGAGGACTGAAGCTTTCTTT
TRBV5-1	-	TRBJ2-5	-	CASSQTSRQETQYF	TGCGCCAGCAGCCAGACAAGCCGACAAGAGACCCAGTACTTC
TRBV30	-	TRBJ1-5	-	CAWASGTASNQPQHF	TGTGCCTGGGCCTCCGGGACGGCAAGCAATCAGCCCCAGCATTTT
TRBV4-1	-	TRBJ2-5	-	CASSRLGLQETQYF	TGCGCCAGCAGCCGGCTAGGTCTCCAAGAGACCCAGTACTTC
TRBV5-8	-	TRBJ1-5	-	CASSLPFGSETAGNQPQHF	TGTGCCAGCAGCTTGCCCTTCGGATCTGAGACAGCTGGCAATCAGCCCCAGCATTTT
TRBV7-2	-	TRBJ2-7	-	CASSLEGGFSEQYF	TGTGCCAGCAGCCTAGAGGGGGGTTTCTCCGAGCAGTACTTC
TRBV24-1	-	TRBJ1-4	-	CATSDPKTEKLFF	TGTGCCACCAGTGATCCTAAGACTGAAAAACTGTTTTTT
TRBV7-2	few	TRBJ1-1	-	CASSPGGPGGTEAFF	TGTGCCAGCAGCCCAGGAGGGCCCGGGGGCACTGAAGCTTTCTTT
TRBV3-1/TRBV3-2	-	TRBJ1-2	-	CASSQDPGLPNYGYTF	TGTGCCAGCAGCCAAGATCCCGGGCTCCCTAACTATGGCTACACCTTC
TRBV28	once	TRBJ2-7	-	CASTNLGTEGEQYF	TGTGCCAGCACCAACCTTGGGACCGAGGGCGAGCAGTACTTC
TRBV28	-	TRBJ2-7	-	CASSLTSYSYEQYF	TGTGCCAGCAGTTTAACCAGTTACTCCTACGAGCAGTACTTC
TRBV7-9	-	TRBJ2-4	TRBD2	CASEPGGTLAKNIQYF	TGTGCCAGCGAACCCGGGGGGACCTTAGCCAAAAACATTCAGTACTTC
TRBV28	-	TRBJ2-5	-	CASSWGGTQYF	TGTGCCAGCAGTTGGGGTGGGACCCAGTACTTC
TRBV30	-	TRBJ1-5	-	CAWSRGRNQPQHF	TGTGCCTGGAGCAGGGGTCGCAATCAGCCCCAGCATTTT
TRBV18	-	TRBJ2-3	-	CASSPRTPRADTQYF	TGTGCCAGCTCACCCAGGACACCTAGGGCAGATACGCAGTATTTT
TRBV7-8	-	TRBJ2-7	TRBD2	CASSHSQGTSGSGQYF	TGTGCCAGCAGCCACAGCCAAGGGACTAGCGGGAGCGGGCAGTACTTC
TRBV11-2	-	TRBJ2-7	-	CASSLGRAGGEQYF	TGTGCCAGCAGCTTAGGCAGGGCAGGTGGCGAGCAGTACTTC
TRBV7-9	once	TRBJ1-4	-	CASSRELATNEKLFF	TGTGCCAGCAGCAGAGAACTTGCAACTAATGAAAAACTGTTTTTT
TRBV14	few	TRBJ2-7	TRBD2	CASSQELEGPGGEQYF	TGTGCCAGCAGCCAAGAGTTGGAGGGACCGGGAGGAGAGCAGTACTTC
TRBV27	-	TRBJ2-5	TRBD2	CASSLTAGGRGTQYF	TGTGCCAGCAGTTTAACGGCGGGAGGAAGAGGGACCCAGTACTTC
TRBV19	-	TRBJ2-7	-	CASSIAVGQFYEQYF	TGTGCCAGTAGTATAGCTGTGGGCCAGTTCTACGAGCAGTACTTC
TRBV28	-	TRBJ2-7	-	CASRWDFSYEQYF	TGTGCCAGCAGATGGGACTTCTCCTACGAGCAGTACTTC
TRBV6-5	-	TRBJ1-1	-	CASSQIVGNTEAFF	TGTGCCAGCAGCCAGATCGTGGGGAACACTGAAGCTTTCTTT
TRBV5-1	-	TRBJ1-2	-	CASSFGGKGDYGYTF	TGCGCCAGCAGCTTTGGCGGGAAGGGTGACTATGGCTACACCTTC